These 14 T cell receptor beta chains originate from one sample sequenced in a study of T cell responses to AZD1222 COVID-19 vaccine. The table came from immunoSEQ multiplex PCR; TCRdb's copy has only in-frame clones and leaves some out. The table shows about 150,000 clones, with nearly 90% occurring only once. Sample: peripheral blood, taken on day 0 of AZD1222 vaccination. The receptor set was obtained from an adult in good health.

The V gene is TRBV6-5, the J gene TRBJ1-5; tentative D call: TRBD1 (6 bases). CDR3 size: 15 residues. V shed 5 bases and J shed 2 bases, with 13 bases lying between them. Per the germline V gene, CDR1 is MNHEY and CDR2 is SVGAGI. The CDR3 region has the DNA TGTGCCAGCAGTACCCAGGGGAGAGGCAATCAGCCCCAGCATTTT. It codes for CASSTQGRGNQPQHF.

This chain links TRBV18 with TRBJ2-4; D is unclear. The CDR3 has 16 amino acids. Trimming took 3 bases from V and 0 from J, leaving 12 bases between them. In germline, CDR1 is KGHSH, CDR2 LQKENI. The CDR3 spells CASSPPESRAKNIQYF. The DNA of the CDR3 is TGTGCCAGCTCACCCCCTGAGTCCCGAGCCAAAAACATTCAGTACTTC.

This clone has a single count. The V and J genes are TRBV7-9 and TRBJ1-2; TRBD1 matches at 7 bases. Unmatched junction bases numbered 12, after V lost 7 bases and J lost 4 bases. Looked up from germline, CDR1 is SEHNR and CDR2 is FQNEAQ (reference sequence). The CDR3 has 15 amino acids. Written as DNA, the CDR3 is TGTGCCAGCAAATCGGAGGAGGGGGCGAGCTATGGCTACACCTTC. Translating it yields CASKSEEGASYGYTF.

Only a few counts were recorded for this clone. The CDR3: CASSSGKGWEAEAFF. CDR3 DNA: TGTGCCAGCAGTTCAGGGAAGGGGTGGGAAGCTGAAGCTTTCTTT. The V gene is TRBV6-5, the J gene TRBJ1-1, with D perhaps matching TRBD1 (5 bases). V was cut by 4 bases and J by 6 bases, with 18 bases left in between. The germline V gene has CDR1 MNHEY and CDR2 SVGAGI. This CDR3 has 15 residues.

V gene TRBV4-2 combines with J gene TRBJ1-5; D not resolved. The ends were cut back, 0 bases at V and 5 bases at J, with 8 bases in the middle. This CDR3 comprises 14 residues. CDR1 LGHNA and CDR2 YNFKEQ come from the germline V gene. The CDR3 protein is CASSQDSPDQPQHF. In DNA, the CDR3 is TGTGCCAGCAGCCAAGATTCTCCGGATCAGCCCCAGCATTTT.

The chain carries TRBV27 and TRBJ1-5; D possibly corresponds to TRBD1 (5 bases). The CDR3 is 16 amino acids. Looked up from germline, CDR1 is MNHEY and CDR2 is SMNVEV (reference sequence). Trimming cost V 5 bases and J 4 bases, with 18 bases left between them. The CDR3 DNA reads TGTGCCAGCAGTCCCACGGGGAGGGGAAAAAATCAGCCCCAGCATTTT. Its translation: CASSPTGRGKNQPQHF.

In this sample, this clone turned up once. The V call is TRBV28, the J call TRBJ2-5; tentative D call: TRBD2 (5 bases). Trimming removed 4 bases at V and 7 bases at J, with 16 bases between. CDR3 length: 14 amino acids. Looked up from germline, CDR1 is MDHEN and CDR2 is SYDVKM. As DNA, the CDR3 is TGTGCCAGCAGTTCCCCTGAGGGAATGGGGACCCAGTACTTC. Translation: CASSSPEGMGTQYF.

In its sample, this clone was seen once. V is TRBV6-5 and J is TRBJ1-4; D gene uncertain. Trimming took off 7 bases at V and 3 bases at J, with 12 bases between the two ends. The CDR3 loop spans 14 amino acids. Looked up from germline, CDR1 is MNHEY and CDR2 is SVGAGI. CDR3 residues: CASTWTVSNEKLFF. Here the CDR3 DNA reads TGTGCCAGCACCTGGACGGTATCTAATGAAAAACTGTTTTTT.

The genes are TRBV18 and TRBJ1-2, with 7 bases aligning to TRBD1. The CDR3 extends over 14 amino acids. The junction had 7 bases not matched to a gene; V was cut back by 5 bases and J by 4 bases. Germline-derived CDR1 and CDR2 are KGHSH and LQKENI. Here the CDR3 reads CASSTGTDFYGYTF. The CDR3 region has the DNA TGTGCCAGCTCAACCGGGACAGACTTCTATGGCTACACCTTC. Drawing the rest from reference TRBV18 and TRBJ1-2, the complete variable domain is NAGVMQNPRHLVRRRGQEARLRCSPMKGHSHVYWYRQLPEEGLKFMVYLQKENIIDESGMPKERFSAEFPKEGPSILRIQQVVRGDSAAYFCASSTGTDFYGYTFGSGTRLTVV.

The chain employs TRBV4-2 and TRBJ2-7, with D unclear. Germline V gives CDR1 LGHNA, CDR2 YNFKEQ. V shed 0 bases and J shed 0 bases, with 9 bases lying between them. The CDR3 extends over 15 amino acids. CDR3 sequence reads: CASSQDSRSSYEQYF. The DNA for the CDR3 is TGTGCCAGCAGCCAAGATTCGCGGAGCTCCTACGAGCAGTACTTC.

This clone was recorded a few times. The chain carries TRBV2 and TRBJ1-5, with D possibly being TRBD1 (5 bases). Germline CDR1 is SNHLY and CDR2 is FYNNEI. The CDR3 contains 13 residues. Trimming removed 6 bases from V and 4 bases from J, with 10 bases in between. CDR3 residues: CASSSTGNQPQHF. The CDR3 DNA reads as TGTGCCAGCAGCTCCACAGGAAATCAGCCCCAGCATTTT.

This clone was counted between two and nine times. CDR3 amino acids: CASSRSSQGSGNTIYF. The CDR3 DNA is TGTGCCAGTAGCCGATCTTCCCAAGGCTCTGGAAACACCATATATTTT. The J gene is TRBJ1-3, the V gene TRBV19, with D uncertain. This CDR3 has 16 amino acids. V was clipped by 6 bases and J by 0 bases, with 15 bases between them. Per the germline V gene, CDR1 is LNHDA and CDR2 is SQIVND (reference sequence). The whole variable domain, filled in from reference TRBV19 and TRBJ1-3, reads DGGITQSPKYLFRKEGQNVTLSCEQNLNHDAMYWYRQDPGQGLRLIYYSQIVNDFQKGDIAEGYSVSREKKESFPLTVTSAQKNPTAFYLCASSRSSQGSGNTIYFGEGSWLTVV.

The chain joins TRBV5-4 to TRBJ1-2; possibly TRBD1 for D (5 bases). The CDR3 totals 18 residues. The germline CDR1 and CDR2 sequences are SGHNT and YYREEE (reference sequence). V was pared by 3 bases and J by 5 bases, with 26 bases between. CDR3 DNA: TGTGCCAGCAGCTCCTCCCTGAGGGGAGGGTTCCTGGGGTATGGCTACACCTTC. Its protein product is CASSSSLRGGFLGYGYTF.

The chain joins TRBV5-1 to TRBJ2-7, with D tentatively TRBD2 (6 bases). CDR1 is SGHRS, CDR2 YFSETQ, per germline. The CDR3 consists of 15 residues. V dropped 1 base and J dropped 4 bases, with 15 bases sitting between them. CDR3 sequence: CASSLQLGRGYEQYF. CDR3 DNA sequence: TGCGCCAGCAGCTTGCAATTAGGTCGGGGGTACGAGCAGTACTTC.